These 14 T cell receptor beta chains share one sample of origin, sequenced in a study of cytomegalovirus exposure and HLA in healthy donors. Primers for the PCR totalled 60 Vbeta and 13 Jbeta. TCRdb's table, derived via immunoSEQ multiplex PCR, lists solely in-frame clones and lacks some. The sample lists tens of thousands of clones; about four fifths were seen once. Input material: PBMCs. The receptors come from a man between 25 and 39 years old in good health and CMV-seronegative.

This clone was detected a few times. CDR3 region: CASSVGGRASEQYF. Written as DNA, the CDR3 is TGTGCCAGCAGCGTAGGCGGGAGGGCGTCCGAGCAGTACTTC. J is TRBJ2-7 and V is TRBV9; 9 nucleotides line up with TRBD2. CDR3 length: 14 residues. Germline V gene data show CDR1 as SGDLS and CDR2 as YYNGEE. V lost 0 bases to trimming and J lost 6 bases; unmatched junction nucleotides: 4.

In DNA, the CDR3 is TGTGCCTGGAGTGGGTCCGACAGGGGAAATCAGCCCCAGCATTTT. Translation: CAWSGSDRGNQPQHF. The gene calls are TRBV30 and TRBJ1-5, with 8 bases matching TRBD1. The CDR3 runs to 15 residues. CDR1 is GTSNPN and CDR2 is SVGIG in the germline V gene (reference sequence). Germline trimming cut 1 base from V and 4 bases from J; bases unmatched to any gene: 6.

The chain uses TRBV30 and TRBJ2-2, with 12 bases lining up with TRBD2. With V trimmed by 1 base and J by 3 bases, 6 bases remained unmatched. Germline CDR1 GTSNPN, CDR2 SVGIG (reference sequence). The CDR3 totals 17 residues. The CDR3 here is CAWSGVRLAGDTGELFF. In DNA, the CDR3 is TGTGCCTGGAGTGGTGTTCGACTAGCGGGAGACACCGGGGAGCTGTTTTTT.

The genes are TRBV15 and TRBJ1-1, with a tentative D call TRBD1 (5 bases). CDR1 is LNHNV, CDR2 YYDKDF, per germline (reference sequence). The CDR3 spans 13 residues. V lost 1 base and J 7 bases, leaving 10 bases between the germline ends. CDR3 amino acids: CATSRGRQGEAFF. The CDR3 DNA is TGTGCCACCAGCAGAGGAAGGCAGGGTGAAGCTTTCTTT.

The gene calls are TRBV5-6 and TRBJ1-2, with a tentative D call TRBD1 (6 bases). Trimming took off 4 bases at V and 4 bases at J, with 11 bases between the two ends. The CDR3 is 13 residues long. Germline V gives CDR1 SGHDT, CDR2 YYEEEE. In nucleotides, the CDR3 is TGTGCCAGCAGCCAGGGGTTGGGCTATGGCTACACCTTC. It is translated as CASSQGLGYGYTF.

The V call is TRBV28, the J call TRBJ2-7; 8 bases are shared with TRBD1. J gave up 6 bases and V 1 base, and 5 bases lay outside the gene matches. The CDR3 is 14 residues long. Per the germline V gene, CDR1 is MDHEN and CDR2 is SYDVKM. CDR3 amino acids: CASSLSRGRGEQYF. The CDR3 DNA reads TGTGCCAGCAGTTTATCCAGGGGGCGAGGCGAGCAGTACTTC.

The CDR3 sequence: CASSVGSAAEQYF. In nucleotides, the CDR3 is TGTGCCAGCAGCGTAGGGTCAGCGGCGGAGCAGTACTTC. The chain uses TRBV9 and TRBJ2-7; maybe TRBD2 (5 bases). There are 13 residues in the CDR3. V shed 0 bases and J shed 7 bases, with 11 bases lying between them. Germline CDR1 and CDR2: SGDLS and YYNGEE.

The rearrangement links TRBV30 to TRBJ2-1; TRBD2 matches 8 bases. Germline V CDR1 and CDR2: GTSNPN, SVGIG (reference sequence). This CDR3 contains 13 residues. With V trimmed by 8 bases and J by 10 bases, 13 bases remained unmatched. CDR3 coding DNA: TGTGCCGCGATTCGAGGTAGCGGGAACGAGCAGTTCTTC. Protein sequence: CAAIRGSGNEQFF.

On this clone: One end of the junction fails to match germline, which may point to a read error. Other DNA sequences in this sample translate to the same CDR3. The V and J genes are TRBV19 and TRBJ1-1; 7 nucleotides align to TRBD1. The germline gives CDR1 LNHDA, CDR2 SQIVND (reference sequence). CDR3 length: 15 amino acids. In DNA form, the CDR3 reads TGTGCTAGTAGTACAAGGACAGGTTTGAACACTGAAGCTTTCTTT. Translated: CASSTRTGLNTEAFF.

The rearrangement links TRBV28 to TRBJ2-2; D perhaps matches TRBD2 (5 bases). Per germline, CDR1 MDHEN and CDR2 SYDVKM. The CDR3 is 15 amino acids. With 6 bases removed from V and 5 bases from J, the gap between germline ends came to 16 bases. CDR3 amino acids: CASRRSGGGTGELFF. For the CDR3, the DNA is TGTGCCAGCAGACGAAGTGGAGGCGGAACCGGGGAGCTGTTTTTT.

The J gene is TRBJ1-2, the V gene TRBV5-1; possibly TRBD1 for D (6 bases). Germline-derived CDR1 and CDR2 are SGHRS and YFSETQ. V lost 5 bases and J 4 bases, leaving 12 bases between the germline ends. There are 13 residues in the CDR3. The CDR3, as DNA: TGCGCCAGCAGTGACCGGACAGCCTATGGCTACACCTTC. It encodes CASSDRTAYGYTF.

The chain carries TRBV30 and TRBJ1-5; 9 nucleotides line up with TRBD1. The CDR3 is 15 amino acids. CDR1 and CDR2 from the germline V gene are GTSNPN and SVGIG (reference sequence). The V segment lost 7 bases and the J segment 1 base; nucleotides outside the gene matches: 8. Written as DNA, the CDR3 is TGTGCCTTTAACTTGGACAGGGGAAGCAATCAGCCCCAGCATTTT. Protein sequence: CAFNLDRGSNQPQHF.

The chain employs TRBV7-9 and TRBJ1-1, with D perhaps TRBD1 (5 bases). Germline loops: CDR1 SEHNR, CDR2 FQNEAQ (reference sequence). CDR3 length: 15 amino acids. V was trimmed by 6 bases and J by 3 bases, leaving 17 bases between them. For the CDR3, the DNA is TGTGCCAGCAGGTCCCGTGGGGCCCCGGACACTGAAGCTTTCTTT. Translation gives CASRSRGAPDTEAFF.

The rearrangement uses TRBV30 and TRBJ1-2, with a possible D match to TRBD1 (6 bases). The CDR3 loop spans 10 amino acids. Between the trimmed V and J ends, which lost 7 bases and 5 bases, there was a span of 8 bases. Germline V CDR1 and CDR2: GTSNPN, SVGIG (reference sequence). CDR3 bases: TGTGCCTCTCAGGGGTATGGCTACACCTTC. Translating it yields CASQGYGYTF.